This passage covers 2 T cell receptor beta chains from one sample sequenced in a study of monozygotic twins with cystic fibrosis. Generated by immunoSEQ multiplex PCR, the TCRdb table keeps only in-frame clones and is missing some. The profile shows about 15,000 clones, 80% to 95% of them singletons. Sequencing was carried out using blood. These receptors originate from a girl under 10 years old with cystic fibrosis.

The chain uses TRBV18 and TRBJ1-2; D is uncertain. There are 14 residues in the CDR3. V was clipped by 3 bases and J by 7 bases, with 15 bases between them. In germline, CDR1 is KGHSH, CDR2 LQKENI. In DNA form, the CDR3 reads TGTGCCAGCTCACCTAAACAGATGGGTTCTGGCTACACCTTC. Its translation: CASSPKQMGSGYTF.

The chain has TRBV11-2 and TRBJ1-5, with D tentatively TRBD1 (6 bases). The CDR3 length is 17 residues. CDR1 is SGHAT, CDR2 FQNNGV, per germline. Trimming took 4 bases from V and 2 from J, leaving 18 bases between them. The CDR3 sequence is CASSSQRGSEGNQPQHF. CDR3 in DNA: TGTGCCAGCAGCTCGCAAAGGGGGTCAGAAGGCAATCAGCCCCAGCATTTT. Filled out from reference TRBV11-2 and TRBJ1-5, the complete variable domain reads EAGVAQSPRYKIIEKRQSVAFWCNPISGHATLYWYQQILGQGPKLLIQFQNNGVVDDSQLPKDRFSAERLKGVDSTLKIQPAKLEDSAVYLCASSSQRGSEGNQPQHFGDGTRLSIL.